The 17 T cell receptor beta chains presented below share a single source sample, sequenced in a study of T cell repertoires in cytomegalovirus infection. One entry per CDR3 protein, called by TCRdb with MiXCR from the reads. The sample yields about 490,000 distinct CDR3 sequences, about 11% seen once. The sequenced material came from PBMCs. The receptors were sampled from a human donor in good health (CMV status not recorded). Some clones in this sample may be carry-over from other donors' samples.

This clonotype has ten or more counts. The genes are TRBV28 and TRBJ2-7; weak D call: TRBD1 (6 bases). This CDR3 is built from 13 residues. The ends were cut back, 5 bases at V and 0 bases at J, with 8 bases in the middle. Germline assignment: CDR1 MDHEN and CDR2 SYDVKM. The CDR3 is CASSDRLSYEQYF. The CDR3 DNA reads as TGTGCCAGCAGTGACAGGCTCTCCTACGAGCAGTACTTC.

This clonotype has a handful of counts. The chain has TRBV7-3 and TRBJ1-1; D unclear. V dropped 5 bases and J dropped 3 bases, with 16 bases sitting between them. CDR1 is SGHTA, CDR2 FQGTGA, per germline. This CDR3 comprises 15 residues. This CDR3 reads CASSPLTPADTEAFF. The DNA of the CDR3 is TGTGCCAGCAGCCCTTTAACCCCGGCGGACACTGAAGCTTTCTTT.

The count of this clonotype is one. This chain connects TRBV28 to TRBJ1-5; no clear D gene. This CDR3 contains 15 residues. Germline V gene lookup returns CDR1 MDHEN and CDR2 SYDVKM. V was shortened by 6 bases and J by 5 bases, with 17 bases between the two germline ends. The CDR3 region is CASRSLQGTYQPQHF. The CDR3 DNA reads TGTGCCAGCAGATCCTTACAAGGAACTTATCAGCCCCAGCATTTT.

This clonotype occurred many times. The CDR3: CASSVNPRPPYEQYF. DNA for the CDR3: TGTGCCAGCAGCGTAAACCCCCGTCCTCCCTACGAGCAGTACTTC. The chain couples TRBV9 to TRBJ2-7; D gene uncertain. The V end was cut by 1 base, the J end by 2 bases, with 13 bases between. CDR1 is SGDLS and CDR2 is YYNGEE in the germline V gene. The CDR3 contains 15 residues.

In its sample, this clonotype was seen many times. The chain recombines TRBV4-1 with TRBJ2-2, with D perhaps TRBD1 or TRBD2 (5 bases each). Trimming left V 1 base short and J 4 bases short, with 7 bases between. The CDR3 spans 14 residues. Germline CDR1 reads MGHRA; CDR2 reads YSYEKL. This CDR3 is CASSQGDLTGELFF. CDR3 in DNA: TGCGCCAGCAGCCAAGGGGACCTCACCGGGGAGCTGTTTTTT.

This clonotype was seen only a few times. CDR3 DNA: TGCAGCGCCGGTGAGACACGTAATGAAAAACTGTTTTTT. Its translation is CSAGETRNEKLFF. The J gene is TRBJ1-4, the V gene TRBV29-1; the D is unclear. The germline gives CDR1 SQVTM, CDR2 ANQGSEA. V was trimmed by 7 bases and J by 4 bases, leaving 13 bases between them. This CDR3 has 13 residues.

The CDR3: CSAPLPSGTMNEQFF. CDR3 DNA sequence: TGCAGTGCTCCCCTCCCTAGCGGGACTATGAATGAGCAGTTCTTC. The chain has TRBV20-1 and TRBJ2-1; the match to TRBD2 covers 9 bases. The V gene's germline CDR1 is DFQATT and CDR2 SNEGSKA (reference sequence). This CDR3 spans 15 amino acids. Unmatched junction bases numbered 12, after V lost 5 bases and J lost 7 bases.

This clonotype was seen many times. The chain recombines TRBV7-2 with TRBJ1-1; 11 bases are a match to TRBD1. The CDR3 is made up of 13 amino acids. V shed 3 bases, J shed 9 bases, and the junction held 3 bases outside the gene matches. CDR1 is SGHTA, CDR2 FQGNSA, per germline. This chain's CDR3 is CASSLEDRGQAFF. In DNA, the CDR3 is TGTGCCAGCAGCTTGGAGGACAGGGGGCAAGCTTTCTTT.

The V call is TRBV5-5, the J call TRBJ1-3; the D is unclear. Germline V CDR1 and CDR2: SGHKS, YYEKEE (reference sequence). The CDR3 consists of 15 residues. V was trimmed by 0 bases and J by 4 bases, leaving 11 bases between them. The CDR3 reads CASSLEGGIGNTIYF. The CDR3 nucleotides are TGTGCCAGCAGCTTGGAAGGTGGGATCGGAAACACCATATATTTT.

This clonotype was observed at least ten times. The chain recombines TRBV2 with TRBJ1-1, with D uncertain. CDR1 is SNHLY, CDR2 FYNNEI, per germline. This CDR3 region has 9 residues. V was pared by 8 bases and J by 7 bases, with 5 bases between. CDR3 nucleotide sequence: TGTGCCAGCGGCCATGAAGCTTTCTTT. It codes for CASGHEAFF.

The CDR3 DNA reads TGTGCCAGCAGGGCCCCGAACTATGGCTACACCTTC. This encodes CASRAPNYGYTF. V and J are TRBV25-1 and TRBJ1-2, with no clear D. V lost 6 bases to trimming and J lost 2 bases, with 7 bases between them. In germline, CDR1 is MGHDK, CDR2 SYGVNS. There are 12 residues in the CDR3.

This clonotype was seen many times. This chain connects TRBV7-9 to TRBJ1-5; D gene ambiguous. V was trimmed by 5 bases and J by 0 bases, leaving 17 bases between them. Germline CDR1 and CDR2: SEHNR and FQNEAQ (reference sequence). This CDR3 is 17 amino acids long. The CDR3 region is CASSPREALYSNQPQHF. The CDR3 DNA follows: TGTGCCAGCAGCCCTCGGGAGGCTCTTTATAGCAATCAGCCCCAGCATTTT.

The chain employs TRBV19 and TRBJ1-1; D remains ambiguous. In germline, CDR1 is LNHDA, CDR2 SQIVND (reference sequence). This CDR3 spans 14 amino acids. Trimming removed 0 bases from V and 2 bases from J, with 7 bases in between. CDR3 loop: CASSIERVNTEAFF. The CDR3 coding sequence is TGTGCCAGTAGTATAGAAAGGGTAAACACTGAAGCTTTCTTT.

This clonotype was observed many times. The CDR3 is CASSLTDGRGDQPQHF. The CDR3 nucleotides are TGTGCCAGCAGCCTTACGGACGGCCGAGGCGATCAGCCCCAGCATTTT. The chain employs TRBV4-2 and TRBJ1-5; no clear D. This CDR3 region has 16 residues. Between the trimmed V and J ends, which lost 4 bases and 5 bases, there was a span of 18 bases. In germline, CDR1 is LGHNA, CDR2 YNFKEQ.

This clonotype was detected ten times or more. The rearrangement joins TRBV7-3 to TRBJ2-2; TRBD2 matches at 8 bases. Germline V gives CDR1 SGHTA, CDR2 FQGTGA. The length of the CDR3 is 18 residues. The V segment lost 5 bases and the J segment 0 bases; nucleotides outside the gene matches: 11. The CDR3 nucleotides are TGTGCCAGCAGCCCACAACGGGGGGGCCGATCGAACACCGGGGAGCTGTTTTTT. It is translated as CASSPQRGGRSNTGELFF.

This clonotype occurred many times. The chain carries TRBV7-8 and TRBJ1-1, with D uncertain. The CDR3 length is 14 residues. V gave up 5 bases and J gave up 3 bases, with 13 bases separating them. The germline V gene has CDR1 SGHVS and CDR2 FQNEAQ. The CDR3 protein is CASSGRTWDTEAFF. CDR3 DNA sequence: TGTGCCAGCAGCGGCCGAACGTGGGACACTGAAGCTTTCTTT.

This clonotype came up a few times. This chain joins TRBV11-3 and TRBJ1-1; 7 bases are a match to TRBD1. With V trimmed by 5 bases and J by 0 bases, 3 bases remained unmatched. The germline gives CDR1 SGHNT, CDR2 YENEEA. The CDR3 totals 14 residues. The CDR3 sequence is CASSRGGLNTEAFF. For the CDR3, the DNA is TGTGCCAGCAGCCGAGGGGGCTTGAACACTGAAGCTTTCTTT.